The next 5 T cell receptor beta chains were all read from a single sample in a study of response to subunit inactivated influenza vaccine. TCRdb re-derived calls from the RT-PCR reads in MiXCR, one entry per CDR3 protein. The profile shows 450,000 to 600,000 distinct CDR3 sequences, 16% of them singletons. The material sequenced was CD4+ T cells sorted from PBMCs, taken less than 30 months after vaccination. These receptors all come from a man aged 50-75 years who received an inactivated influenza vaccine.

In its sample, this clonotype was seen many times. The V gene is TRBV6-2 or TRBV6-3, the J gene TRBJ2-7; no clear D gene. This CDR3 comprises 12 residues. V was clipped by 6 bases and J by 0 bases, with 6 bases between them. Per germline, CDR1 MNHEY and CDR2 SVGEGT. This CDR3 reads CASSVPSYEQYF. The CDR3 DNA follows: TGTGCCAGCAGCGTACCCTCCTACGAGCAGTACTTC.

This clonotype was counted a few times. The V call is TRBV10-3, the J call TRBJ2-7, with TRBD1 as a possible D gene (7 bases). Looked up from germline, CDR1 is ENHRY and CDR2 is SYGVKD. Trimming removed 10 bases from V and 0 bases from J, with 16 bases in between. The CDR3 runs to 14 residues. The DNA of the CDR3 is TGTGCCACTCAGGGGGAGCGGGTCTCCTACGAGCAGTACTTC. As protein: CATQGERVSYEQYF.

V gene TRBV29-1 combines with J gene TRBJ1-4, with D possibly being TRBD1 (5 bases). Germline CDR1 is SQVTM and CDR2 is ANQGSEA. The germline V and J ends were trimmed by 7 bases and 8 bases, with 17 bases remaining between them. The CDR3 covers 13 residues. The CDR3 DNA reads as TGCAGCGGATCCGTAGGGGTTGGGGAAAAACTGTTTTTT. This sequence encodes CSGSVGVGEKLFF.

This clonotype turned up a few times. The J gene is TRBJ2-1, the V gene TRBV12-3 or TRBV12-4; 8 bases line up with TRBD1. The length of the CDR3 is 15 residues. V shed 4 bases, J shed 4 bases, and the junction held 6 bases outside the gene matches. In nucleotides, the CDR3 is TGTGCCAGCAGTTCGGGACAGGTCGGTTACAATGAGCAGTTCTTC. It is translated as CASSSGQVGYNEQFF.

This clonotype was picked up a small number of times. V usage is TRBV7-9 and J usage is TRBJ1-1, with a possible D match to TRBD1 (6 bases). The length of the CDR3 is 14 residues. V lost 4 bases and J lost 4, with 13 bases in between. Germline assignment: CDR1 SEHNR and CDR2 FQNEAQ (reference sequence). The CDR3 region has the DNA TGTGCCAGCAGCTCGACGGGGGCAGGCACTGAAGCTTTCTTT. Translation: CASSSTGAGTEAFF.